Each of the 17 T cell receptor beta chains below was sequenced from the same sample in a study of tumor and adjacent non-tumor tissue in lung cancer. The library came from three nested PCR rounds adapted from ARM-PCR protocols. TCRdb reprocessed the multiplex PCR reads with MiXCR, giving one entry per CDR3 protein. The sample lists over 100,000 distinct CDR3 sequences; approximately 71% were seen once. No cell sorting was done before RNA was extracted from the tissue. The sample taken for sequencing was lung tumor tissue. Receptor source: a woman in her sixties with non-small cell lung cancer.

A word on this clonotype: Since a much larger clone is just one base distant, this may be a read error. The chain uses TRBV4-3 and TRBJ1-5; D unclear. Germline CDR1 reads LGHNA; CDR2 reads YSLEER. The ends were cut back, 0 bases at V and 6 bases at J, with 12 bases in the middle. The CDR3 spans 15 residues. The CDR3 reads CASSQDFVVGQPQHF. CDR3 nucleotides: TGCGCCAGCAGCCAAGATTTTGTGGTGGGTCAGCCCCAGCATTTT.

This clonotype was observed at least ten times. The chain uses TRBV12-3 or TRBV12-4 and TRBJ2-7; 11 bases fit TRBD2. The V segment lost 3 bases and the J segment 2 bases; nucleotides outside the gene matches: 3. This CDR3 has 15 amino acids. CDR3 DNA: TGTGCCAGCAGTTTCCGACTAGCGGGACCCTACGAGCAGTACTTC. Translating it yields CASSFRLAGPYEQYF.

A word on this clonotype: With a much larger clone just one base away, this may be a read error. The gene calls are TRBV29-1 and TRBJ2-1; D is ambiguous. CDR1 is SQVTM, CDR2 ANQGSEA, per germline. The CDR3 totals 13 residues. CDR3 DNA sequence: TGCAGCGTCACTTCTTCCTCCAACAATGAGCAGTTCTTC. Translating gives CSVTSSSNNEQFF.

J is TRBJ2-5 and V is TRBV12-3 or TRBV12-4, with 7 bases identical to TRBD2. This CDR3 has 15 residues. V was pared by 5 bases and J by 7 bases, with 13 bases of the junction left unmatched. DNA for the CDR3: TGTGCCAGCAGTCCCTACGGCGGGAGTGGGACGACCCAGTACTTC. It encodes CASSPYGGSGTTQYF.

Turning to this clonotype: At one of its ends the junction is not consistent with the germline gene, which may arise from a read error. In nucleotides, the CDR3 is TGTGCCAGCAGCTTATTCAGCGGATCGAACATCGGGGAGCTGTTTTTT. The encoded protein is CASSLFSGSNIGELFF. This sequence joins TRBV7-8 and TRBJ2-2; the D gene is possibly TRBD2 (5 bases). The germline CDR1 and CDR2 sequences are SGHVS and FQNEAQ. This CDR3 comprises 16 residues.

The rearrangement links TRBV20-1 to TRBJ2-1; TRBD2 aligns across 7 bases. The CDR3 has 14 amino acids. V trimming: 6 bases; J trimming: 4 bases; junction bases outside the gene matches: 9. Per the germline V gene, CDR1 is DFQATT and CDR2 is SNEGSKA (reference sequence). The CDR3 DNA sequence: TGCAGTGCCATAAGACTAGCTGGGTACAATGAGCAGTTCTTC. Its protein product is CSAIRLAGYNEQFF.

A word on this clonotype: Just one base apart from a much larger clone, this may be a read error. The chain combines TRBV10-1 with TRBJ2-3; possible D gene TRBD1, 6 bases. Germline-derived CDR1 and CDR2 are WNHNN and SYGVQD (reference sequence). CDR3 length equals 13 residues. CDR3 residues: CSSRGSSTDTQYF. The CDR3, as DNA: TGCTCCAGCAGGGGCTCTAGCACAGATACGCAGTATTTT.

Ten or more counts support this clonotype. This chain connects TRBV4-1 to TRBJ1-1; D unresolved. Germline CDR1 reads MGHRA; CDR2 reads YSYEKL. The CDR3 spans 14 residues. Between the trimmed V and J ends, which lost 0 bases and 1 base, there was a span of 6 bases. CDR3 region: CASSQDEGNTEAFF. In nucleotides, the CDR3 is TGCGCCAGCAGCCAAGATGAAGGGAACACTGAAGCTTTCTTT.

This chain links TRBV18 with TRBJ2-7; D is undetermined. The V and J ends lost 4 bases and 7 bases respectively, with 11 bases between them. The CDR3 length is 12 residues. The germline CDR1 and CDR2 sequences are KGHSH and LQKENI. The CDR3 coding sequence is TGTGCCAGCTCACACTTCTTGGAGGAGCAGTACTTC. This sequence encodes CASSHFLEEQYF.

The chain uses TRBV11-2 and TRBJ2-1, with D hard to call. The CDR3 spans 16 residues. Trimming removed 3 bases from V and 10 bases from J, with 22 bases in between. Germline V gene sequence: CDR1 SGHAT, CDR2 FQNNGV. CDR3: CASSFNPRDQQYEQFF. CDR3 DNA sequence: TGTGCCAGCAGCTTTAATCCACGCGATCAACAGTACGAGCAGTTCTTC.

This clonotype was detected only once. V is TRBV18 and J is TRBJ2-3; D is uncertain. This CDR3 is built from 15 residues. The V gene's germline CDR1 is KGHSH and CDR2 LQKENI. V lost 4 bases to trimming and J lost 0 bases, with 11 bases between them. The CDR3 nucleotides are TGTGCCAGCTCACTGGGGATCGGGAGCACAGATACGCAGTATTTT. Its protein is CASSLGIGSTDTQYF. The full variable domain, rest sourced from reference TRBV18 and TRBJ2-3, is NAGVMQNPRHLVRRRGQEARLRCSPMKGHSHVYWYRQLPEEGLKFMVYLQKENIIDESGMPKERFSAEFPKEGPSILRIQQVVRGDSAAYFCASSLGIGSTDTQYFGPGTRLTVL.

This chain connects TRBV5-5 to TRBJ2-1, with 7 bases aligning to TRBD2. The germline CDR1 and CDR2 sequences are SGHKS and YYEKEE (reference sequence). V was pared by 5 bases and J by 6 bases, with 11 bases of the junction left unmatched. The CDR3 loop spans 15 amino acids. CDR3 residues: CASRLGLVGGNEQFF. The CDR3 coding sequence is TGTGCCAGCAGACTTGGACTAGTGGGAGGCAATGAGCAGTTCTTC.

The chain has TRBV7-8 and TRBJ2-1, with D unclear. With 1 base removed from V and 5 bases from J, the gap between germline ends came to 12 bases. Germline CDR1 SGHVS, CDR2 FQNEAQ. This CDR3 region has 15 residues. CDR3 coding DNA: TGTGCCAGCAGCTTAGTACATGGGCTCGACAATGAGCAGTTCTTC. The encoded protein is CASSLVHGLDNEQFF.

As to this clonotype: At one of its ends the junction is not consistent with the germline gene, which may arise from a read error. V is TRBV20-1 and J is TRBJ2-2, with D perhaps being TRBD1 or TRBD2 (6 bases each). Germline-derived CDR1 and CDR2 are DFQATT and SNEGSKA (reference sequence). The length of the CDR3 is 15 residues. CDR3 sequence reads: CSARATGRDTGEPFF. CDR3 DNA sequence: TGCAGTGCTAGAGCCACAGGGCGGGATACGGGGGAGCCGTTTTTT.

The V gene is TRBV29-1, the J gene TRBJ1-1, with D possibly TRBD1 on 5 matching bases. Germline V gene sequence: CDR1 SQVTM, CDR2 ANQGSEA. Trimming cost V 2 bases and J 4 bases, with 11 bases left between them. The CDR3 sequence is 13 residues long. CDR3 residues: CSVEPYGATEAFF. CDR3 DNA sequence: TGCAGCGTTGAACCCTACGGGGCCACTGAAGCTTTCTTT.

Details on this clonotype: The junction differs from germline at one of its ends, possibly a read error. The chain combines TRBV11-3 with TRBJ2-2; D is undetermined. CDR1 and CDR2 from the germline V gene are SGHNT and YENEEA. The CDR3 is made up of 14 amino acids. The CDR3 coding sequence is TGTGCCTGCAGATTAATCTCGAACACCGAGGAGCTGTTTTTT. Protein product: CACRLISNTEELFF.

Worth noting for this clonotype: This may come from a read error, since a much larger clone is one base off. The chain's CDR3 is CSVRGGAGEKNEQFF. For the CDR3, the DNA is TGCAGCGTGAGGGGAGGAGCGGGGGAAAAGAATGAGCAGTTCTTC. The rearrangement uses TRBV29-1 and TRBJ2-1; 8 bases line up with TRBD2. Germline values: CDR1 SQVTM, CDR2 ANQGSEA. The CDR3 covers 15 residues. With V trimmed by 6 bases and J by 7 bases, 14 bases remained unmatched.